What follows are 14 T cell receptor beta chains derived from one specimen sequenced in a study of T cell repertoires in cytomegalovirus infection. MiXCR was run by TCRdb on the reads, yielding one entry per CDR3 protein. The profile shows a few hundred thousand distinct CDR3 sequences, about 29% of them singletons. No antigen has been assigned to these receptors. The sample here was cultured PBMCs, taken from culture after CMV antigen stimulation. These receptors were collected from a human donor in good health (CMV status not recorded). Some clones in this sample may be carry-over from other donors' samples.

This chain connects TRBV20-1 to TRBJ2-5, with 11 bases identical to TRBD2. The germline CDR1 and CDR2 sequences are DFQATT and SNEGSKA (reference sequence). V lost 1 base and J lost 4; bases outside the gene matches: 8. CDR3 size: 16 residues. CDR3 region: CSARAGSGRVRETQYF. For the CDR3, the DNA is TGCAGTGCTAGAGCCGGTAGCGGGAGGGTACGAGAGACCCAGTACTTC.

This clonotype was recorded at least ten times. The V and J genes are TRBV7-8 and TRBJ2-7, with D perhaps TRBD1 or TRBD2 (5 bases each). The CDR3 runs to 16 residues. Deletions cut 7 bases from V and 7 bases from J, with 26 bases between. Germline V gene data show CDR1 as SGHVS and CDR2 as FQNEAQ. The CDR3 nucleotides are TGTGCCAGCACCCCTTTGAGAGGGGCGGAAGGAGAAGAGCAGTACTTC. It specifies CASTPLRGAEGEEQYF.

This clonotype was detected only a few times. CDR3 residues: CASSLRGIAGELFF. The DNA of the CDR3 is TGTGCCAGCAGTTTAAGGGGGATCGCCGGGGAGCTGTTTTTT. V and J are TRBV12-3 or TRBV12-4 and TRBJ2-2; a possible D gene is TRBD1 (6 bases). This CDR3 comprises 14 residues. V was pared by 2 bases and J by 6 bases, with 10 bases between.

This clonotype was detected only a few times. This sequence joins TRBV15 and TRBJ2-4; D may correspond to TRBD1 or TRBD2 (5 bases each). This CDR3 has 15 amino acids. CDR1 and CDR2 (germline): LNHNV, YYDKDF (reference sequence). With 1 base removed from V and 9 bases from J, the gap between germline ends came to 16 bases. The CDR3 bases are TGTGCCACCAGCAGAGGTGGGGGATTGACGGGCATTCAGTACTTC. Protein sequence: CATSRGGGLTGIQYF.

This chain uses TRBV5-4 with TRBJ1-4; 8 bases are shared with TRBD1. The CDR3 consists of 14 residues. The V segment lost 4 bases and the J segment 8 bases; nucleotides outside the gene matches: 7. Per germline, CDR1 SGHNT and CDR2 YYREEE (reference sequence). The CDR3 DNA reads TGTGCCAGCAGCATGGACAGGGCAGGCGAAAAACTGTTTTTT. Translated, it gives CASSMDRAGEKLFF.

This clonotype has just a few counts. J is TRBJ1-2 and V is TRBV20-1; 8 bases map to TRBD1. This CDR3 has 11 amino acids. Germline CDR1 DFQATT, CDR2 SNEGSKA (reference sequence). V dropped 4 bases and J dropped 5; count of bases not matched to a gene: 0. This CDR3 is CSANRGYGYTF. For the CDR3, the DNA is TGCAGTGCTAACAGGGGGTATGGCTACACCTTC.

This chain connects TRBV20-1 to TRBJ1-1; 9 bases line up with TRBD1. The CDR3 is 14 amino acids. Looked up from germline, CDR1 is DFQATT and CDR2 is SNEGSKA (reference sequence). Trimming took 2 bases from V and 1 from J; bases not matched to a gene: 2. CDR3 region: CSARRTGENTEAFF. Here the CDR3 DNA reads TGCAGTGCTAGACGGACAGGGGAGAACACTGAAGCTTTCTTT.

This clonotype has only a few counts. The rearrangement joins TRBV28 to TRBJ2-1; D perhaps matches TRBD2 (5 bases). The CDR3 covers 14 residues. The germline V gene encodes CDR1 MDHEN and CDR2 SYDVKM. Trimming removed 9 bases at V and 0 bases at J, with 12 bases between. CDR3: CASSERVSYNEQFF. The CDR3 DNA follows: TGTGCCAGTTCCGAGAGGGTCTCCTACAATGAGCAGTTCTTC. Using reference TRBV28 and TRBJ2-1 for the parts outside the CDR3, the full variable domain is DVKVTQSSRYLVKRTGEKVFLECVQDMDHENMFWYRQDPGLGLRLIYFSYDVKMKEKGDIPEGYSVSREKKERFSLILESASTNQTSMYLCASSERVSYNEQFFGPGTRLTVL.

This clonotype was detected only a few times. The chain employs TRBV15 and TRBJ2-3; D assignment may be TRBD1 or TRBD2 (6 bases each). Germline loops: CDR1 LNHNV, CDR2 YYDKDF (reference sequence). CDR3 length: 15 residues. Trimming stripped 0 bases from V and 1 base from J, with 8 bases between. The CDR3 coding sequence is TGTGCCACCAGCAGAGATAGGGGGGGCACAGATACGCAGTATTTT. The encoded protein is CATSRDRGGTDTQYF. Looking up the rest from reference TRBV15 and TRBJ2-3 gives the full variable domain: DAMVIQNPRYQVTQFGKPVTLSCSQTLNHNVMYWYQQKSSQAPKLLFHYYDKDFNNEADTPDNFQSRRPNTSFCFLDIRSPGLGDTAMYLCATSRDRGGTDTQYFGPGTRLTVL.

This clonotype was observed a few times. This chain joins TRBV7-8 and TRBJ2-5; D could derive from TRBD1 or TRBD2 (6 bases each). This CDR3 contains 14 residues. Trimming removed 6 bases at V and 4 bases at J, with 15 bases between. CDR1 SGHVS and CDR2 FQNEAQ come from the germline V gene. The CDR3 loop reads CASSPRDKGETQYF. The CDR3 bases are TGTGCCAGCAGTCCGCGGGACAAGGGAGAGACCCAGTACTTC.

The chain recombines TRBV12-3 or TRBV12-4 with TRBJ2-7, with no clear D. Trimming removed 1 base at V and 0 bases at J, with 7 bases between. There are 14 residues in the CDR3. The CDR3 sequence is CASSLGLTSYEQYF. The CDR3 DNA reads TGTGCCAGCAGTTTAGGACTTACCTCCTACGAGCAGTACTTC.

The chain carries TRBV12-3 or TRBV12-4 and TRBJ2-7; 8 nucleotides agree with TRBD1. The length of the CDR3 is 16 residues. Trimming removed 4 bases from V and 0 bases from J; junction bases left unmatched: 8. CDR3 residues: CASSWSGTGISYEQYF. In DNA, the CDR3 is TGTGCCAGCAGTTGGTCCGGGACAGGAATCTCCTACGAGCAGTACTTC.

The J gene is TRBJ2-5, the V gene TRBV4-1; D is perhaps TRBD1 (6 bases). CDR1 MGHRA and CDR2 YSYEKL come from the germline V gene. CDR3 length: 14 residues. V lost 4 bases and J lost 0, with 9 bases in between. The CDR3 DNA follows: TGCGCCAGCAGCCGAAACAGGGACCAAGAGACCCAGTACTTC. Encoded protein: CASSRNRDQETQYF.

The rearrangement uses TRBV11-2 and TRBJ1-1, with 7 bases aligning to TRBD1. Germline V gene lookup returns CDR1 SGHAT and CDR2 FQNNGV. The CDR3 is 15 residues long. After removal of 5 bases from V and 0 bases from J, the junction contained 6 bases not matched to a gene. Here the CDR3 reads CASSLTGQVNTEAFF. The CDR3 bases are TGTGCCAGCAGCCTTACAGGACAGGTGAACACTGAAGCTTTCTTT.